This T cell receptor beta chain was identified during a study of CD8+ T cells in alopecia areata. Broader study findings: Alphabeta T cells residing in normal skin are also sequenced in scalp samples. In blood and scalp, many expanded lesional clones persisted during tofacitinib.

Treatment in this sample: oral pan-JAK inhibitor, 5-10 mg twice daily. In alopecia areata patients, both lesional scalp punch biopsies and peripheral blood were collected. Germline V gene data show CDR1 as LGHNA and CDR2 as YSLEER. Trimming took 4 bases from V and 1 from J, leaving 14 bases between them. This CDR3 comprises 15 residues. cDNA prepared by RNA extraction and subsequent reverse transcription served as the template for sequencing. TCRdb's table, derived via immunoSEQ multiplex PCR, lists solely in-frame clones and lacks some. The sample includes roughly 46,000 clones, 55% to 75% seen only once; the top ten take over 20%. This clone appeared a single time. Its antigen is unknown.

The sequence derives from a human donor with alopecia areata. This specimen was CD8+ T cells sorted from blood, taken at week 4, from a patient treated with tofacitinib. The chain has TRBV4-3 and TRBJ2-7; D possibly corresponds to TRBD1 (6 bases). The chain's CDR3 is CASSPQGPGSYEQYF. The DNA of the CDR3 is TGCGCCAGCAGCCCACAGGGACCCGGATCCTACGAGCAGTACTTC.